The rows below give T cell receptor beta chains drawn from one sample of a study of regulatory dendritic cells for organ transplantation. TCRdb keeps only in-frame clones here, not all; method: immunoSEQ multiplex PCR. The top ten hold 2% to 2.5% of the sample, which has nearly 30,000 clones, almost 80% seen once. The specimen sequenced was memory CD4+ T cells from blood. The source is a human donor in good health. Each CDR3 is given with its conserved first and last residue. Each record gives: D gene, V gene, J gene, clone size, CDR3 protein, CDR3 DNA. A D gene is named only where the DNA matches it firmly. Clone size, where shown, is once, few, many, or a class for clones that have expanded.

d_gene: TRBD2; v_gene: TRBV30; j_gene: TRBJ2-1; abundance: -; CDR3aa: CAWSRVAGSEQFF; CDR3nt: TGTGCCTGGAGTCGAGTAGCGGGGAGTGAGCAGTTCTTC
d_gene: -; v_gene: TRBV10-3; j_gene: TRBJ2-4; abundance: -; CDR3aa: CAISDLGIAKNIQYF; CDR3nt: TGTGCCATCAGTGATTTGGGCATAGCCAAAAACATTCAGTACTTC
d_gene: -; v_gene: TRBV18; j_gene: TRBJ2-1; abundance: -; CDR3aa: CASSPETGNEQFF; CDR3nt: TGTGCCAGCTCACCAGAGACCGGTAATGAGCAGTTCTTC
d_gene: -; v_gene: TRBV4-2; j_gene: TRBJ2-1; abundance: -; CDR3aa: CASSQEGGIPNEQFF; CDR3nt: TGTGCCAGCAGCCAGGAAGGGGGAATCCCCAATGAGCAGTTCTTC
d_gene: TRBD1; v_gene: TRBV18; j_gene: TRBJ1-5; abundance: -; CDR3aa: CASSLFGQGREDQPQHF; CDR3nt: TGTGCCAGCTCACTCTTTGGACAGGGCAGGGAGGATCAGCCCCAGCATTTT
d_gene: TRBD2; v_gene: TRBV11-2; j_gene: TRBJ2-7; abundance: -; CDR3aa: CASSLDPLAGGGEQYF; CDR3nt: TGTGCCAGCAGCTTAGATCCCCTAGCGGGAGGGGGTGAGCAGTACTTC
d_gene: TRBD1; v_gene: TRBV11-3; j_gene: TRBJ1-2; abundance: -; CDR3aa: CASCLHTRDSYGYTF; CDR3nt: TGTGCCAGCTGTCTCCATACCCGGGACAGCTATGGCTACACCTTC
d_gene: -; v_gene: TRBV7-2; j_gene: TRBJ2-1; abundance: -; CDR3aa: CASSKLGLEQFF; CDR3nt: TGTGCCAGCAGTAAACTTGGACTCGAGCAGTTCTTC
d_gene: -; v_gene: TRBV7-2; j_gene: TRBJ1-6; abundance: -; CDR3aa: CASSSRVSNSPLHF; CDR3nt: TGTGCCAGCAGCTCCAGGGTGTCTAATTCACCCCTCCACTTT
d_gene: TRBD1; v_gene: TRBV6-5; j_gene: TRBJ2-7; abundance: -; CDR3aa: CASSQPGQGAGEQYF; CDR3nt: TGTGCCAGCAGTCAACCGGGACAGGGGGCTGGGGAGCAGTACTTC
d_gene: -; v_gene: TRBV5-4; j_gene: TRBJ1-2; abundance: -; CDR3aa: CASWHGNSNYGYTF; CDR3nt: TGTGCCAGCTGGCACGGGAATTCTAACTATGGCTACACCTTC
d_gene: TRBD2; v_gene: TRBV6-1; j_gene: TRBJ2-1; abundance: -; CDR3aa: CASSVELAGGPSEQFF; CDR3nt: TGTGCCAGCAGTGTTGAACTAGCGGGGGGGCCTAGTGAGCAGTTCTTC
d_gene: -; v_gene: TRBV2; j_gene: TRBJ2-2; abundance: -; CDR3aa: CASSDLETGELFF; CDR3nt: TGTGCCAGCAGTGATTTAGAAACCGGGGAGCTGTTTTTT
d_gene: -; v_gene: TRBV27; j_gene: TRBJ2-5; abundance: once; CDR3aa: CASSSPFVRGQETQYF; CDR3nt: TGTGCCAGCAGTTCCCCTTTCGTGAGGGGGCAAGAGACCCAGTACTTC
d_gene: TRBD1; v_gene: TRBV7-6; j_gene: TRBJ2-7; abundance: -; CDR3aa: CASSLRDRVGSEQYF; CDR3nt: TGTGCCAGCAGCTTACGCGACAGGGTGGGATCCGAGCAGTACTTC